This paragraph covers one T cell receptor beta chain sequence. Its specificity is not known. These data originate in a study of tumor-infiltrating lymphocytes in primary liver carcinoma. Study at large: The cohort included men and women aged 30 to 69 years.

Regarding the study as a whole: The 250 largest clones made up significantly more of tumor than blood repertoires (p = 0.039). Tumor region pairs outstripped tumor-adjacent and tumor-blood pairs in overlap. The study found only about 8-24% of top clones in all five tumor regions.

A constant-region primer primed TCR beta cDNA synthesis from roughly 510 ng of total RNA. Generation of the TCR beta libraries relied on three nested multiplex PCR rounds using slightly modified ARM-PCR. The two initial PCR rounds, around 11 cycles each, used TRBV1-TRBV30 forward and C-beta reverse primers. TCRdb redid the calling of the multiplex PCR reads with MiXCR, one entry per CDR3 protein. The table records 150,000 to 200,000 distinct CDR3 sequences, approximately 86% of them present only once. Taking about 19-31 mg of unsorted bulk tissue, the authors co-extracted RNA and DNA. CDR3 size: 14 residues. The germline CDR1 and CDR2 sequences are ENHRY and SYGVKD. J was trimmed by 5 bases and V by 8 bases; bases with no gene match: 9.

The gene calls are TRBV10-3 and TRBJ1-2; TRBD1 agrees at 9 bases. Sequencing was done on a sample of tumor tissue from primary liver carcinoma. The receptor comes from a man in his forties or fifties with primary liver carcinoma and hepatitis B virus infection. The CDR3 DNA reads as TGTGCCATCCGTAGGGACAGGGCTTCGTATGGCTACACCTTC. It specifies CAIRRDRASYGYTF.